This passage covers 26 T cell receptor beta chains from one sample sequenced in a study of CD8 T cells in acute hepatitis C reinfection (dated by TCRdb to the early 2020s). The receptor library was made with the immunoSEQ multiplex PCR assay. TCRdb limited this immuneACCESS table to in-frame rearrangements with V and J called. A share of clones is missing; checked studies link under half to unresolved V genes, and the rest is unexplained. This sample has 30,000 to 40,000 clones in its table, and around nine tenths of those were observed once. The ten largest clones take up roughly 0.51% of the sample. The time point label of this sample denotes: naive CD8 control sorted from an acute-time-point sample. Input material: naive CD8+ T cells from PBMCs. What the cell subset or site label conveys for this sample: sorted total naive CD45RO-negative CD8+ T cells. These receptors were collected from a man aged 30-40 years with chronic hepatitis C.

This clone was observed a single time. The chain has TRBV5-1 and TRBJ2-7; D is unclear. The CDR3 runs 12 residues. The ends were cut back, 2 bases at V and 9 bases at J, with 12 bases in the middle. Germline V gives CDR1 SGHRS, CDR2 YFSETQ. CDR3 region: CASSFEGKGQYF. The CDR3 nucleotides are TGCGCCAGCAGCTTCGAAGGAAAGGGGCAGTACTTC.

This clone was picked up a small number of times. The chain couples TRBV11-2 to TRBJ1-3, with no clear D. Per the germline V gene, CDR1 is SGHAT and CDR2 is FQNNGV. The CDR3 length is 15 residues. The ends were cut back, 5 bases at V and 0 bases at J, with 11 bases in the middle. The DNA of the CDR3 is TGTGCCAGCAGCCGTGGCGCCGCCTCTGGAAACACCATATATTTT. Protein sequence: CASSRGAASGNTIYF.

The V and J genes are TRBV5-1 and TRBJ2-7, with 11 positions matching TRBD1. J gave up 3 bases and V 3 bases, and 2 bases lay outside the gene matches. CDR1 is SGHRS and CDR2 is YFSETQ in the germline V gene. The CDR3 contains 14 residues. The CDR3 bases are TGCGCCAGCAGCTCCGGGACAGGGGGCTACGAGCAGTACTTC. This translates into CASSSGTGGYEQYF.

This clone has just a few counts. This rearrangement joins TRBV7-9 to TRBJ2-1; 7 nucleotides agree with TRBD2. V was pared by 2 bases and J by 8 bases, with 6 bases of the junction left unmatched. There are 14 residues in the CDR3. Germline V CDR1 and CDR2: SEHNR, FQNEAQ (reference sequence). CDR3 DNA sequence: TGTGCCAGCAGCTTAATGGGCGGGAGTGATGAGCAGTTCTTC. This codes for CASSLMGGSDEQFF. The full variable domain, rest sourced from reference TRBV7-9 and TRBJ2-1, is DTGVSQNPRHKITKRGQNVTFRCDPISEHNRLYWYRQTLGQGPEFLTYFQNEAQLEKSRLLSDRFSAERPKGSFSTLEIQRTEQGDSAMYLCASSLMGGSDEQFFGPGTRLTVL.

In nucleotides, the CDR3 is TGTGCCAGCAGCCAAGATAGGGCAGGGGTCGGATTAGGAGGCACCTACGAGCAGTACTTC. This sequence encodes CASSQDRAGVGLGGTYEQYF. This chain joins TRBV4-2 and TRBJ2-7, with D tentatively TRBD1 (6 bases). V lost 0 bases to trimming and J lost 2 bases, with 26 bases between them. This CDR3 region has 20 residues. The germline gives CDR1 LGHNA, CDR2 YNFKEQ.

The chain employs TRBV4-1 and TRBJ2-5, with 11 bases that match TRBD1. This CDR3 is 16 amino acids long. The V gene's germline CDR1 is MGHRA and CDR2 YSYEKL. The V and J ends lost 2 bases and 3 bases, in that order; junction bases with no gene match: 5. For the CDR3, the DNA is TGCGCCAGCAGCCAAATTTCGGGACAGGGGGAAGAGACCCAGTACTTC. Protein: CASSQISGQGEETQYF.

J is TRBJ1-6 and V is TRBV5-6; TRBD1 matches 7 bases. Germline V lookup: CDR1 SGHDT, CDR2 YYEEEE. The CDR3 covers 13 residues. With 2 bases clipped from V and 10 bases from J, the junction kept 3 bases outside the gene matches. CDR3 region: CASSLGGGSPLHF. CDR3 sequence (DNA): TGTGCCAGCAGCTTAGGGGGCGGATCACCCCTCCACTTT.

The CDR3 DNA reads TGTGCCTGGGGTCCAGGAGCTAATGAAAAACTGTTTTTT. This codes for CAWGPGANEKLFF. The J gene is TRBJ1-4, the V gene TRBV30; unclear D gene. CDR1 and CDR2 from the germline V gene are GTSNPN and SVGIG (reference sequence). Trimming stripped 5 bases from V and 3 bases from J, with 10 bases between. CDR3 size: 13 residues.

This chain connects TRBV27 to TRBJ2-1; D might be TRBD1 or TRBD2, each matching 6 bases. CDR1 and CDR2 (germline): MNHEY, SMNVEV (reference sequence). This CDR3 has 16 amino acids. The V gene lost 2 bases and the J gene lost 1 base, with 12 bases spanning the gap. CDR3 DNA sequence: TGTGCCAGCAGTTTAAGATCGGGGGCTTCCTACAATGAGCAGTTCTTC. Translation gives CASSLRSGASYNEQFF.

For this clone: Other DNA sequences from this sample encode an identical CDR3 as well. This chain connects TRBV19 to TRBJ2-7; D possibly corresponds to TRBD2 (5 bases). Trimming removed 2 bases at V and 2 bases at J, with 7 bases between. CDR1 is LNHDA and CDR2 is SQIVND in the germline V gene (reference sequence). CDR3 size: 13 residues. The CDR3 bases are TGTGCCAGTAGTATAAGCGGTGCCTACGAGCAGTACTTC. This translates into CASSISGAYEQYF.

The V call is TRBV9, the J call TRBJ2-7; D possibly corresponds to TRBD1 (6 bases). This CDR3 region has 16 residues. The V end was cut by 2 bases, the J end by 0 bases, with 15 bases between. The V gene's germline CDR1 is SGDLS and CDR2 YYNGEE. CDR3 DNA sequence: TGTGCCAGCAGCGTGGACCGGGACACAAGCTCCTACGAGCAGTACTTC. Its protein is CASSVDRDTSSYEQYF.

The rearrangement joins TRBV6-6 to TRBJ2-7, with D unresolved. Trimming stripped 8 bases from V and 4 bases from J, with 3 bases between. Per germline, CDR1 MNHNY and CDR2 SVGAGI (reference sequence). The CDR3 loop spans 9 amino acids. The CDR3 protein is CASGYEQYF. The CDR3 DNA reads TGTGCCAGCGGATACGAGCAGTACTTC.

DNA for the CDR3: TGTGCCAGCAGTTACGTAGCGGGTGAGCAGTTCTTC. It codes for CASSYVAGEQFF. The J gene is TRBJ2-1, the V gene TRBV6-6; TRBD2 agrees at 7 bases. V was clipped by 2 bases and J by 9 bases; unmatched bases: 1. Per the germline V gene, CDR1 is MNHNY and CDR2 is SVGAGI (reference sequence). The CDR3 consists of 12 residues.

The chain has TRBV6-5 and TRBJ2-1; a possible D gene is TRBD1 (6 bases). The CDR3 runs to 15 residues. The V gene lost 6 bases and the J gene lost 2 bases, with 14 bases spanning the gap. Germline CDR1 MNHEY, CDR2 SVGAGI. The CDR3 sequence is CASRGAGTPYNEQFF. DNA for the CDR3: TGTGCCAGCAGGGGAGCCGGGACACCCTACAATGAGCAGTTCTTC.

This clone was counted a single time. The rearrangement links TRBV18 to TRBJ2-1; 9 bases are a match to TRBD2. CDR3 length: 21 amino acids. After removal of 0 bases from V and 0 bases from J, the junction contained 15 bases not matched to a gene. Germline loops: CDR1 KGHSH, CDR2 LQKENI. The CDR3 coding sequence is TGTGCCAGCTCACCACCGATCTCTAGCGGGGCAATTGTTCGCTCCTACAATGAGCAGTTCTTC. This sequence encodes CASSPPISSGAIVRSYNEQFF.

The table lists this clone with a few counts. This chain links TRBV5-6 with TRBJ1-1; D remains unclear. V was shortened by 1 base and J by 2 bases, with 9 bases between the two germline ends. The CDR3 is 14 amino acids. Looked up from germline, CDR1 is SGHDT and CDR2 is YYEEEE. CDR3 DNA: TGTGCCAGCAGCTTGCCCAGTGGCAACACTGAAGCTTTCTTT. Amino acids: CASSLPSGNTEAFF. Full variable domain (remainder filled in from reference TRBV5-6 and TRBJ1-1): DAGVTQSPTHLIKTRGQQVTLRCSPKSGHDTVSWYQQALGQGPQFIFQYYEEEERQRGNFPDRFSGHQFPNYSSELNVNALLLGDSALYLCASSLPSGNTEAFFGQGTRLTVV.

V usage is TRBV11-2 and J usage is TRBJ1-2; D gene ambiguous. Deletions cut 2 bases from V and 8 bases from J, with 9 bases between. This CDR3 region has 12 residues. CDR1 is SGHAT and CDR2 is FQNNGV in the germline V gene. CDR3 loop: CASSLWTPGYTF. The CDR3 nucleotides read TGTGCCAGCAGCTTATGGACGCCCGGCTACACCTTC. The full variable domain, in which reference TRBV11-2 and TRBJ1-2 provide the parts outside the CDR3, is EAGVAQSPRYKIIEKRQSVAFWCNPISGHATLYWYQQILGQGPKLLIQFQNNGVVDDSQLPKDRFSAERLKGVDSTLKIQPAKLEDSAVYLCASSLWTPGYTFGSGTRLTVV.

The V and J genes are TRBV29-1 and TRBJ1-2; the D is unclear. Trimming took off 4 bases at V and 7 bases at J, with 13 bases between the two ends. The V gene's germline CDR1 is SQVTM and CDR2 ANQGSEA. The CDR3 covers 12 residues. CDR3 loop: CSVGVETGGYTF. The CDR3 DNA follows: TGCAGCGTTGGGGTAGAGACCGGTGGCTACACCTTC.

The chain recombines TRBV19 with TRBJ1-5, with 8 bases matching TRBD1. This CDR3 comprises 14 residues. Trimming removed 6 bases from V and 4 bases from J; junction bases left unmatched: 5. Germline V gene data show CDR1 as LNHDA and CDR2 as SQIVND (reference sequence). In DNA, the CDR3 is TGTGCCAGTAGCGGACAGGGTGGAAATCAGCCCCAGCATTTT. Protein sequence: CASSGQGGNQPQHF.

The chain employs TRBV7-9 and TRBJ1-1; 10 bases agree with TRBD1. The V segment lost 6 bases and the J segment 3 bases; nucleotides outside the gene matches: 7. The germline V gene encodes CDR1 SEHNR and CDR2 FQNEAQ (reference sequence). This CDR3 has 15 residues. The CDR3 DNA sequence: TGTGCCAGCAGGGTTTCCGGGACAGGGGACACTGAAGCTTTCTTT. Encoded protein: CASRVSGTGDTEAFF.

The chain employs TRBV5-1 and TRBJ1-1; D uncertain. V lost 5 bases, J lost 1 base, and 6 bases lay in between. This CDR3 has 12 amino acids. Germline V gives CDR1 SGHRS, CDR2 YFSETQ. CDR3 nucleotides: TGCGCCAGCAGGTCTACGAACACTGAAGCTTTCTTT. This sequence encodes CASRSTNTEAFF. Based on the CDR3 plus reference TRBV5-1 and TRBJ1-1, the full variable domain is KAGVTQTPRYLIKTRGQQVTLSCSPISGHRSVSWYQQTPGQGLQFLFEYFSETQRNKGNFPGRFSGRQFSNSRSEMNVSTLELGDSALYLCASRSTNTEAFFGQGTRLTVV.

This sequence joins TRBV9 and TRBJ2-3; no reliable D call. Deletions cut 1 base from V and 6 bases from J, with 6 bases between. CDR1 is SGDLS and CDR2 is YYNGEE in the germline V gene. The CDR3 spans 12 residues. For the CDR3, the DNA is TGTGCCAGCAGCGTACTAGAGGATACGCAGTATTTT. Protein product: CASSVLEDTQYF. The full variable domain, rest sourced from reference TRBV9 and TRBJ2-3, is DSGVTQTPKHLITATGQRVTLRCSPRSGDLSVYWYQQSLDQGLQFLIQYYNGEERAKGNILERFSAQQFPDLHSELNLSSLELGDSALYFCASSVLEDTQYFGPGTRLTVL.

This clone appeared once. This chain joins TRBV9 and TRBJ2-3; D is possibly TRBD1 or TRBD2 (5 bases each). From germline, CDR1 is SGDLS and CDR2 YYNGEE. V lost 4 bases to trimming and J lost 1 base, with 10 bases between them. The CDR3 extends over 14 amino acids. CDR3 DNA: TGTGCCAGCAGCTCCCAGGGAGGCACAGATACGCAGTATTTT. The encoded protein is CASSSQGGTDTQYF.

The genes are TRBV6-4 and TRBJ1-5; D is possibly TRBD1 (5 bases). V lost 3 bases, J lost 5 bases, and 14 bases lay in between. Germline V CDR1 and CDR2: MRHNA, SNTAGT. The CDR3 is made up of 15 amino acids. The CDR3 DNA follows: TGTGCCAGCAGTGAAAGGGACTTTCGGCATCAGCCCCAGCATTTT. Amino acid sequence: CASSERDFRHQPQHF.

The chain links TRBV5-6 to TRBJ2-1; 9 nucleotides agree with TRBD2. V shed 0 bases, J shed 10 bases, and the junction held 2 bases outside the gene matches. This CDR3 region has 13 residues. Germline CDR1 reads SGHDT; CDR2 reads YYEEEE. CDR3 bases: TGTGCCAGCAGCTTGGGTGCGGGAGGGGAGCAGTTCTTC. Its translation is CASSLGAGGEQFF. The whole variable domain, filled in from reference TRBV5-6 and TRBJ2-1, reads DAGVTQSPTHLIKTRGQQVTLRCSPKSGHDTVSWYQQALGQGPQFIFQYYEEEERQRGNFPDRFSGHQFPNYSSELNVNALLLGDSALYLCASSLGAGGEQFFGPGTRLTVL.

The chain joins TRBV27 to TRBJ2-1, with D unresolved. CDR3 length: 11 residues. Trimming cost V 5 bases and J 5 bases, with 4 bases left between them. The germline V gene has CDR1 MNHEY and CDR2 SMNVEV (reference sequence). The CDR3: CASSANNEQFF. In DNA form, the CDR3 reads TGTGCCAGCAGTGCGAACAATGAGCAGTTCTTC.